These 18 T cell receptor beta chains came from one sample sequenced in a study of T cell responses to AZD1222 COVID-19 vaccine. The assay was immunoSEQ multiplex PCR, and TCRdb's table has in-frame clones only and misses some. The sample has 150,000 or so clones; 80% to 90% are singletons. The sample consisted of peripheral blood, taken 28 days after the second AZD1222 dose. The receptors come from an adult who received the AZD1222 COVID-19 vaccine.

The CDR3 spells CASSQEVRGARQYF. The CDR3 nucleotides read TGTGCCAGCAGCCAAGAAGTCCGGGGGGCGCGTCAGTACTTC. The genes are TRBV3-1 (or the pseudogene TRBV3-2) and TRBJ2-7, with D perhaps TRBD2 (7 bases). Trimming stripped 0 bases from V and 10 bases from J, with 16 bases between. This CDR3 has 14 residues. Germline V gives CDR1 LGHDT, CDR2 YNNKEL (reference sequence).

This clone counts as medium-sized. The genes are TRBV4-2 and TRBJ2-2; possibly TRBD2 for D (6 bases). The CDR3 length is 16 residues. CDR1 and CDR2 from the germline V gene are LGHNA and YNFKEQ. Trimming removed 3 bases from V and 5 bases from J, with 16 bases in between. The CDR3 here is CASSHIRDFFTGELFF. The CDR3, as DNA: TGTGCCAGCAGCCACATCCGGGACTTTTTTACCGGGGAGCTGTTTTTT.

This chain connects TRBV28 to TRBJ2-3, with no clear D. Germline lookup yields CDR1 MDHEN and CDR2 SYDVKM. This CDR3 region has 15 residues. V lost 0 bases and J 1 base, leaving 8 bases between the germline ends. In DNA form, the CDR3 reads TGTGCCAGCAGTTTATGGGGTTCCGGCACAGATACGCAGTATTTT. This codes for CASSLWGSGTDTQYF.

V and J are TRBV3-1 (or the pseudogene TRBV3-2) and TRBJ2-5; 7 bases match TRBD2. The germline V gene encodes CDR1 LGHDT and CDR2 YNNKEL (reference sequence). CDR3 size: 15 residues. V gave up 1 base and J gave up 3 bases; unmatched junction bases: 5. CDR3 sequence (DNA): TGTGCCAGCAGCCAAGTCGGGACTACCAAAGAGACCCAGTACTTC. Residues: CASSQVGTTKETQYF.

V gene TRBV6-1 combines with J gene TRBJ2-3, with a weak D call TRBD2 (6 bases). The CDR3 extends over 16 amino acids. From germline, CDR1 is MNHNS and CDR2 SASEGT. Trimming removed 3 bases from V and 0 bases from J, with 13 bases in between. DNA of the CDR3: TGTGCCAGCAGTGAGGGGGGACGGGTGAGCACAGATACGCAGTATTTT. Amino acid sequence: CASSEGGRVSTDTQYF.

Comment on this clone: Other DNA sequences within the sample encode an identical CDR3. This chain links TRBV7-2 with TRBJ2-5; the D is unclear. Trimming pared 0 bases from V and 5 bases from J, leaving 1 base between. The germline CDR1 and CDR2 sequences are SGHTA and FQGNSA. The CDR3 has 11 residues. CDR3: CASSLAETQYF. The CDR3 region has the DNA TGTGCCAGCAGCTTAGCCGAGACCCAGTACTTC.

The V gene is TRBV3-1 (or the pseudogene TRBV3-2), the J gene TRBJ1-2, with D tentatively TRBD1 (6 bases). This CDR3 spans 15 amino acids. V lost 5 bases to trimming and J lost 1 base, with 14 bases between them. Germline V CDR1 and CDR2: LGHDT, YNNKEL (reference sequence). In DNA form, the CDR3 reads TGTGCCAGCAGCATCAGTAAGGGGGATAACTATGGCTACACCTTC. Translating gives CASSISKGDNYGYTF.

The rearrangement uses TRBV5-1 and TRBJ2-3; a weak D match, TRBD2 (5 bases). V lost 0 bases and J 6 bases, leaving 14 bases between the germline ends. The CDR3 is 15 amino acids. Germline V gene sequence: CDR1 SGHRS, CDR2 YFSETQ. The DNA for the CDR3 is TGCGCCAGCAGCTTGGAAAGTCAGCGCGGGGATACGCAGTATTTT. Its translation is CASSLESQRGDTQYF.

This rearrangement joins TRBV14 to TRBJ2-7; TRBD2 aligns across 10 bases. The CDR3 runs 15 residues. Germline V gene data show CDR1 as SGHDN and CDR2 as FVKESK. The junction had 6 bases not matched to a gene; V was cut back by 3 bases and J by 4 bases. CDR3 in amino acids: CASSQGAGGPYEQYF. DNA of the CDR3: TGTGCCAGCAGCCAGGGAGCGGGAGGGCCTTACGAGCAGTACTTC.

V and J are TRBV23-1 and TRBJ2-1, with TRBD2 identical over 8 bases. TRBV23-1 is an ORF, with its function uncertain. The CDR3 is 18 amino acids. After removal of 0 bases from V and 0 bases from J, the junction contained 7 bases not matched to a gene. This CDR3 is CASSQSVLAEASYNEQFF. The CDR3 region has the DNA TGCGCCAGCAGTCAATCGGTACTAGCGGAGGCCTCCTACAATGAGCAGTTCTTC.

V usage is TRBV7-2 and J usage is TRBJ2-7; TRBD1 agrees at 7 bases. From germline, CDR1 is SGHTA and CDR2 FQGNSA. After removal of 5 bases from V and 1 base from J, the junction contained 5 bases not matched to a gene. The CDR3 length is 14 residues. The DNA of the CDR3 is TGTGCCAGCAGCCCACAGGGGCGATCCTACGAGCAGTACTTC. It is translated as CASSPQGRSYEQYF.

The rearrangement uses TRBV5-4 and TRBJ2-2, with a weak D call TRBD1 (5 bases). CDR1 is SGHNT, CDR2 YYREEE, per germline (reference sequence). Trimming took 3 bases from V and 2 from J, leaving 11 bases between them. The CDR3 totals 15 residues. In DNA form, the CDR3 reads TGTGCCAGCAGCTGGAAAGGGGTCAACACCGGGGAGCTGTTTTTT. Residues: CASSWKGVNTGELFF.

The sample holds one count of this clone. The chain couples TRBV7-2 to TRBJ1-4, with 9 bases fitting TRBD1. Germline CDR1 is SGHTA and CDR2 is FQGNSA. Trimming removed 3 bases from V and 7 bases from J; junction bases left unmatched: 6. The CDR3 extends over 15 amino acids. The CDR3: CASSFDRGGSEKLFF. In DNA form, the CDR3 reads TGTGCCAGCAGCTTTGACAGGGGGGGGAGTGAAAAACTGTTTTTT.

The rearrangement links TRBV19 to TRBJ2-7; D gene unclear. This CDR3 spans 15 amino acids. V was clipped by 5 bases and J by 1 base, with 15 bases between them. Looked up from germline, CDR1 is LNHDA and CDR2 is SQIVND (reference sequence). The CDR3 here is CASSFSTVPSYEQYF. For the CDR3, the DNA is TGTGCCAGTAGTTTTTCGACCGTACCTTCCTACGAGCAGTACTTC.

CDR3: CASSWTGMNTEAFF. Written as DNA, the CDR3 is TGCGCCAGCAGCTGGACAGGGATGAACACTGAAGCTTTCTTT. The V gene is TRBV5-1, the J gene TRBJ1-1; 8 bases map to TRBD1. V was pared by 3 bases and J by 0 bases, with 1 base of the junction left unmatched. The germline V gene has CDR1 SGHRS and CDR2 YFSETQ. This CDR3 region has 14 residues.

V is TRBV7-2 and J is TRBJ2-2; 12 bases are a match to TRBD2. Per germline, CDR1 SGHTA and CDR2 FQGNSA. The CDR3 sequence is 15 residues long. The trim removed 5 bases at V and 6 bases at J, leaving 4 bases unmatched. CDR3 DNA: TGTGCCAGCAGCCGGACTAGCGGGGCAGCCGGGGAGCTGTTTTTT. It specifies CASSRTSGAAGELFF.

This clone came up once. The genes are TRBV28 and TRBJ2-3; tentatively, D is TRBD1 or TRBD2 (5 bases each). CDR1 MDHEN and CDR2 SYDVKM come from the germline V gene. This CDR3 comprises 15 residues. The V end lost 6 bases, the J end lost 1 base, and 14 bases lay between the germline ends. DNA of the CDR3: TGTGCCAGCAGAGAAACCCAGGGACGCACAGATACGCAGTATTTT. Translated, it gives CASRETQGRTDTQYF.

CDR3 in amino acids: CASSATGLAGVGEQFF. As DNA, the CDR3 is TGTGCCAGCAGTGCGACGGGACTAGCGGGAGTAGGTGAGCAGTTCTTC. This chain joins TRBV28 and TRBJ2-1; TRBD2 matches 14 bases. This CDR3 contains 16 residues. The ends lost 5 bases at V and 9 bases at J; junction bases unmatched: 9. Germline-derived CDR1 and CDR2 are MDHEN and SYDVKM.